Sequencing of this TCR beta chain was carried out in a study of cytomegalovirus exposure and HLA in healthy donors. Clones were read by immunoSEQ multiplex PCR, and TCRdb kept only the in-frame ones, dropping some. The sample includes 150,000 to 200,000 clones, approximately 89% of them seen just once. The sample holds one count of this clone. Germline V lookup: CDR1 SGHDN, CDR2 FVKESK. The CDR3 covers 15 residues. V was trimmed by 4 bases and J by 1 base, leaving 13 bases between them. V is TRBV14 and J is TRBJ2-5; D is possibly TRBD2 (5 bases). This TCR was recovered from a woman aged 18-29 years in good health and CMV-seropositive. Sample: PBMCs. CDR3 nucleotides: TGTGCCAGCAGCCCGGGATTCGTAGTCCAAGAGACCCAGTACTTC. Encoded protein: CASSPGFVVQETQYF.